The T cell receptor (beta chain) under discussion was sequenced for a study of shared clonotypes between healthy human individuals. Study at large: In total, the donors were a couple of women and a few men aged 18 to 49.

V gave up 0 bases and J gave up 4 bases, with 7 bases separating them. CDR1 and CDR2 from the germline V gene are MGHRA and YSYEKL. This CDR3 comprises 14 residues. Sequencing used immunoSEQ multiplex PCR; TCRdb keeps in-frame clones, though not all of them. The table lists 1,400,000 or so clones, approximately 98.5% of them singletons. Findings and caveats of the study: Non-shared clonotypes displayed generation probabilities falling below those of clonotypes present in all four donors. In a handful of donors, approximately 5% of naive CD4 clonotypes appeared in common.

Worth noting for this clone: Its antigen is unknown.

Negatively enriched CD4+ T cells were divided by CD45RA into naive and memory. The sample taken for sequencing was naive CD4+ T cells sorted from blood. As for subset: CD45RA+ positively selected. This clonotype was sampled from a man aged 25 to 45 in good health. The rearrangement links TRBV4-1 to TRBJ1-5; D gene unclear. For the CDR3, the DNA is TGCGCCAGCAGCCAAGAACCGAGAAATCAGCCCCAGCATTTT. This sequence encodes CASSQEPRNQPQHF.